These 27 T cell receptor beta chains share one sample of origin, sequenced in a study of regulatory T cells in long-lasting Graves disease. The time point here: newly diagnosed GD, antithyroid drugs for less than 3 months. Preparation of the TCR library used RNA extracted from PBMCs. Libraries of TCR beta came from iRepertoire HTBI primers plus Arm-PCR of CDR3 regions. TCRdb reprocessed the multiplex PCR reads via MiXCR and lists one record per CDR3 protein. The table has 440,000 or so distinct CDR3 sequences, approximately 16% seen once. These same records also appear under a second study, on T cells in Graves' hyperthyroidism and ophthalmopathy.

The material was peripheral blood mononuclear cells (PBMCs), obtained at new diagnosis, from a patient treated with antithyroid drugs. These receptors were taken from a woman aged 30 to 39 with Graves disease.

This clonotype was found many times. The chain carries TRBV7-9 and TRBJ1-2, with D unresolved. The length of the CDR3 is 15 residues. Germline V gene lookup returns CDR1 SEHNR and CDR2 FQNEAQ (reference sequence). V shed 5 bases and J shed 4 bases, with 17 bases lying between them. Here the CDR3 reads CASSHPGRPSYGYTF. DNA for the CDR3: TGTGCCAGCAGCCACCCCGGGAGACCCTCCTATGGCTACACCTTC.

Many counts were recorded for this clonotype. The chain uses TRBV7-2 and TRBJ2-7; a weak D match, TRBD2 (6 bases). Per germline, CDR1 SGHTA and CDR2 FQGNSA. This CDR3 is built from 16 residues. V was cut by 1 base and J by 0 bases, with 13 bases left in between. In nucleotides, the CDR3 is TGTGCCAGCAGCTTAGTAGGCGGGGAGAGCTCCTACGAGCAGTACTTC. Translated: CASSLVGGESSYEQYF. Combining the CDR3 with reference TRBV7-2 and TRBJ2-7 gives the whole variable domain GAGVSQSPSNKVTEKGKDVELRCDPISGHTALYWYRQSLGQGLEFLIYFQGNSAPDKSGLPSDRFSAERTGGSVSTLTIQRTQQEDSAVYLCASSLVGGESSYEQYFGPGTRLTVT.

This clonotype was seen many times. The chain uses TRBV6-1 and TRBJ2-7; 8 bases fit TRBD2. Trimming at V came to 6 bases and at J to 3 bases, leaving 13 bases not matched to a gene. The CDR3 spans 16 residues. Germline loops: CDR1 MNHNS, CDR2 SASEGT. CDR3 sequence reads: CASRTLRGLEDYEQYF. The CDR3 DNA reads TGTGCCAGCAGAACTCTTCGGGGACTAGAGGACTACGAGCAGTACTTC.

At least ten counts were recorded for this clonotype. CDR3 protein: CASSRGHGPYEQYF. The CDR3 DNA follows: TGTGCCAGCAGCCGCGGTCATGGGCCCTACGAGCAGTACTTC. The rearrangement joins TRBV27 to TRBJ2-7; no firm D call. This CDR3 spans 14 amino acids. Germline V CDR1 and CDR2: MNHEY, SMNVEV (reference sequence). V lost 6 bases and J lost 2, with 14 bases in between.

The V and J genes are TRBV5-4 and TRBJ2-6; tentative D call: TRBD2 (5 bases). CDR3 length equals 15 residues. The germline gives CDR1 SGHNT, CDR2 YYREEE (reference sequence). The V end was cut by 0 bases, the J end by 3 bases, with 7 bases between. The CDR3 nucleotides read TGTGCCAGCAGCTTGGGAGGAGGTGGGGCCAACGTCCTGACTTTC. As protein: CASSLGGGGANVLTF.

This clonotype came up many times. The rearrangement links TRBV7-6 to TRBJ2-5; TRBD2 aligns across 7 bases. The CDR3 is made up of 15 amino acids. V gave up 0 bases and J gave up 4 bases; unmatched junction bases: 5. In germline, CDR1 is SGHVS, CDR2 FNYEAQ. DNA for the CDR3: TGTGCCAGCAGCTTAGCGTCCCCGGGGGGAGAGACCCAGTACTTC. It is translated as CASSLASPGGETQYF.

This clonotype was seen many times. The chain recombines TRBV18 with TRBJ2-5, with D possibly TRBD1 on 5 matching bases. Trimming shortened V by 2 bases and J by 1 base, and 8 bases separated the two germline ends. CDR1 and CDR2 (germline): KGHSH, LQKENI. This CDR3 has 14 residues. In DNA, the CDR3 is TGTGCCAGCTCACCAAGACAGTCCCAAGAGACCCAGTACTTC. It yields the protein CASSPRQSQETQYF. Supplemented by reference TRBV18 and TRBJ2-5, the full variable domain reads NAGVMQNPRHLVRRRGQEARLRCSPMKGHSHVYWYRQLPEEGLKFMVYLQKENIIDESGMPKERFSAEFPKEGPSILRIQQVVRGDSAAYFCASSPRQSQETQYFGPGTRLLVL.

This clonotype was detected many times. The genes are TRBV27 and TRBJ2-5, with 7 bases that match TRBD2. In germline, CDR1 is MNHEY, CDR2 SMNVEV (reference sequence). The CDR3 has 13 residues. The junction had 7 bases not matched to a gene; V was cut back by 6 bases and J by 6 bases. CDR3 coding DNA: TGTGCCAGCAGACGTTCGGGGGGACAGACCCAGTACTTC. Translating gives CASRRSGGQTQYF.

The table lists this clonotype with a few counts. This CDR3 reads CSVGEQGWSGNTIYF. The CDR3 region has the DNA TGCAGCGTTGGAGAACAGGGTTGGTCTGGAAACACCATATATTTT. V usage is TRBV29-1 and J usage is TRBJ1-3; D might be TRBD1 (6 bases). Germline V gene lookup returns CDR1 SQVTM and CDR2 ANQGSEA. The CDR3 totals 15 residues. V lost 4 bases to trimming and J lost 1 base, with 14 bases between them.

Many counts were recorded for this clonotype. The chain joins TRBV28 to TRBJ2-7; D remains ambiguous. CDR3 size: 13 residues. The V end was cut by 3 bases, the J end by 3 bases, with 9 bases between. In germline, CDR1 is MDHEN, CDR2 SYDVKM. The CDR3 spells CASSFSLLYEQYF. CDR3 nucleotides: TGTGCCAGCAGTTTCTCTCTTCTCTACGAGCAGTACTTC. Full variable domain (remainder filled in from reference TRBV28 and TRBJ2-7): DVKVTQSSRYLVKRTGEKVFLECVQDMDHENMFWYRQDPGLGLRLIYFSYDVKMKEKGDIPEGYSVSREKKERFSLILESASTNQTSMYLCASSFSLLYEQYFGPGTRLTVT.

The rearrangement links TRBV24-1 to TRBJ1-4; D is undetermined. Germline CDR1 and CDR2: KGHDR and SFDVKD. V lost 3 bases to trimming and J lost 0 bases, with 7 bases between them. The CDR3 sequence is 15 residues long. CDR3 in amino acids: CATSDPAATNEKLFF. CDR3 DNA sequence: TGTGCCACCAGTGATCCAGCTGCAACTAATGAAAAACTGTTTTTT.

Many counts were recorded for this clonotype. This chain joins TRBV7-9 and TRBJ2-3; tentatively, D is TRBD1 (6 bases). The CDR3 is 15 amino acids. Germline CDR1 reads SEHNR; CDR2 reads FQNEAQ (reference sequence). V shed 2 bases and J shed 6 bases, with 15 bases lying between them. The CDR3 sequence is CASSLPEMGADTQYF. DNA of the CDR3: TGTGCCAGCAGCTTACCGGAGATGGGGGCGGATACGCAGTATTTT.

V usage is TRBV10-2 and J usage is TRBJ2-2; D gene uncertain. This CDR3 comprises 15 residues. V was cut by 8 bases and J by 0 bases, with 13 bases left in between. Germline V gene data show CDR1 as WSHSY and CDR2 as SAAADI. CDR3 in amino acids: CASSQALSNTGELFF. CDR3 coding DNA: TGCGCCAGCTCTCAGGCGCTATCGAACACCGGGGAGCTGTTTTTT.

This clonotype appeared many times. The CDR3 sequence: CASSLTLATYF. The CDR3 DNA reads as TGTGCCAGCAGCCTGACTCTAGCGACGTACTTC. The chain uses TRBV7-3 and TRBJ2-7, with TRBD2 as a possible D gene (6 bases). Between the trimmed V and J ends, which lost 5 bases and 12 bases, there was a span of 14 bases. The germline gives CDR1 SGHTA, CDR2 FQGTGA. This CDR3 region has 11 residues.

In its sample, this clonotype was seen many times. V and J are TRBV27 and TRBJ1-2, with 10 bases aligning to TRBD1. The CDR3 length is 16 residues. Trimming took 4 bases from V and 1 from J; bases not matched to a gene: 6. Germline assignment: CDR1 MNHEY and CDR2 SMNVEV (reference sequence). The CDR3 nucleotides read TGTGCCAGCAGTTCCCGGACAGGGGGTATTAACTATGGCTACACCTTC. Protein product: CASSSRTGGINYGYTF.

Ten or more counts support this clonotype. This chain links TRBV4-1 with TRBJ2-1; D may be TRBD1 or TRBD2 (5 bases each). Germline CDR1 and CDR2: MGHRA and YSYEKL. Trimming left V 0 bases short and J 13 bases short, with 10 bases between. The CDR3 is made up of 12 amino acids. CDR3 bases: TGCGCCAGCAGCCAAGATACCGGGGACCAGTTCTTC. Protein product: CASSQDTGDQFF.

The genes are TRBV19 and TRBJ1-1; D is unresolved. The CDR3 length is 14 residues. Trimming pared 1 base from V and 0 bases from J, leaving 6 bases between. CDR1 LNHDA and CDR2 SQIVND come from the germline V gene (reference sequence). The CDR3 region is CASSIGPMNTEAFF. Written as DNA, the CDR3 is TGTGCCAGTAGTATAGGTCCTATGAACACTGAAGCTTTCTTT.

The table lists this clonotype with many counts. The genes are TRBV12-5 and TRBJ1-1, with a tentative D call TRBD1 (5 bases). The CDR3 has 13 amino acids. Trimming stripped 7 bases from V and 5 bases from J, with 14 bases between. The germline gives CDR1 LGHNT, CDR2 FRNRAP. The CDR3 region has the DNA TGTGCTAGTGCCGACTCCCGGGGGACTGAAGCTTTCTTT. Its translation: CASADSRGTEAFF.

The V gene is TRBV29-1, the J gene TRBJ1-4; the D gene is possibly TRBD1 (5 bases). Germline V CDR1 and CDR2: SQVTM, ANQGSEA. This CDR3 is 13 amino acids long. This CDR3 reads CNDDSSTNEKLFF. The CDR3 nucleotides are TGCAACGATGACAGTTCAACTAATGAAAAACTGTTTTTT.

The chain is built from TRBV10-3 and TRBJ1-1, with 11 bases fitting TRBD1. This CDR3 is built from 13 residues. Trimming cost V 9 bases and J 3 bases; bases outside gene matches: 3. In germline, CDR1 is ENHRY, CDR2 SYGVKD. The CDR3 is CAIGQGADTEAFF. The CDR3 nucleotides are TGTGCCATAGGACAGGGGGCGGACACTGAAGCTTTCTTT.

For this clonotype: Possible read error: a much larger clone is one base away. V gene TRBV20-1 combines with J gene TRBJ2-7; 7 positions agree with TRBD2. The length of the CDR3 is 14 residues. Per germline, CDR1 DFQATT and CDR2 SNEGSKA (reference sequence). CDR3 protein: CGARSSGTLREQYF. CDR3 DNA sequence: TGCGGTGCTAGGTCTAGCGGAACCTTACGAGAGCAGTACTTC.

This clonotype was seen repeatedly, ten times or more. The rearrangement uses TRBV15 and TRBJ1-2; 8 nucleotides agree with TRBD1. The CDR3 contains 14 residues. The germline CDR1 and CDR2 sequences are LNHNV and YYDKDF (reference sequence). V lost 0 bases and J lost 4; bases outside the gene matches: 1. The CDR3 loop reads CATSRDGQGYGYTF. The CDR3, as DNA: TGTGCCACCAGCAGAGATGGACAGGGCTATGGCTACACCTTC.

This clonotype was counted at least ten times. One end of the junction is discordant with germline, which a read error may explain. The J gene is TRBJ1-1, the V gene TRBV4-3; no clear D. The CDR3 is made up of 13 amino acids. CDR1 and CDR2 from the germline V gene are LGHNA and YSLEER. The CDR3 DNA reads TGTGCCAGCAGCTTAACCCCGAACACTGAAGCTTTCTTT. This encodes CASSLTPNTEAFF.

This clonotype occurred many times. V and J are TRBV6-5 and TRBJ1-1; D is unresolved. Germline values: CDR1 MNHEY, CDR2 SVGAGI. The CDR3 runs to 16 residues. Trimming left V 0 bases short and J 1 base short, with 12 bases between. CDR3 bases: TGTGCCAGCAGTTACTCGGTCCGTGCCGGGAACACTGAAGCTTTCTTT. Translation gives CASSYSVRAGNTEAFF.

This clonotype showed up just a few times. The J gene is TRBJ2-7, the V gene TRBV19, with 11 bases fitting TRBD1. The V segment lost 9 bases and the J segment 0 bases; nucleotides outside the gene matches: 4. The germline CDR1 and CDR2 sequences are LNHDA and SQIVND (reference sequence). The length of the CDR3 is 14 residues. CDR3: CASQGQGVSYEQYF. CDR3 nucleotide sequence: TGTGCCAGCCAGGGACAGGGGGTCTCCTACGAGCAGTACTTC.

The chain uses TRBV4-3 and TRBJ2-1, with TRBD2 matching over 10 bases. This CDR3 is built from 16 residues. V lost 4 bases, J lost 0 bases, and 3 bases stayed unmatched. The V gene's germline CDR1 is LGHNA and CDR2 YSLEER. CDR3 region: CASSRGLAASYNEQFF. CDR3 DNA: TGCGCCAGCAGCCGAGGACTAGCGGCCTCCTACAATGAGCAGTTCTTC.

This clonotype was detected ten times or more. J is TRBJ2-1 and V is TRBV5-1; the D call may be TRBD1 or TRBD2 (5 bases each). The CDR3 runs 19 residues. V was cut by 5 bases and J by 1 base, with 25 bases left in between. Germline CDR1 and CDR2: SGHRS and YFSETQ. The CDR3 region is CASRVTAVGKKKSYNEQFF. The CDR3 coding sequence is TGCGCCAGCAGAGTGACAGCGGTCGGGAAGAAAAAGTCCTACAATGAGCAGTTCTTC.